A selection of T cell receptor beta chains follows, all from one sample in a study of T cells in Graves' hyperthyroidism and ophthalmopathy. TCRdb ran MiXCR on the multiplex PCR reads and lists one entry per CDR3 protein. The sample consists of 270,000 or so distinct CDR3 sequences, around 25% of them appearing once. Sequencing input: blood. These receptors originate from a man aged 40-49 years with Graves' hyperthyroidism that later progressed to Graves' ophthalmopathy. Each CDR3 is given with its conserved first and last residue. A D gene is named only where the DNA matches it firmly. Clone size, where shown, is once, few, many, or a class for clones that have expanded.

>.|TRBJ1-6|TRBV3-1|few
TGTGCCAGCAGCCAAGAGCTCGGGGGCGGTTCACCCCTCCACTTT
CASSQELGGGSPLHF
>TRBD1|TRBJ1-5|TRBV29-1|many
TGCAGCGTTGGGGGACAGGGGGCTAATCAGCCCCAGCATTTT
CSVGGQGANQPQHF
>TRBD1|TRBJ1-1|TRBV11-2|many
TGTGCCAGCAGTAACAGGGGGCTCGGAGCTTTCTTT
CASSNRGLGAFF
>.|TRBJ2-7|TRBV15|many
TGTGCCACCAGCAGAGGCACTCGGGACGAGCAGTACTTC
CATSRGTRDEQYF
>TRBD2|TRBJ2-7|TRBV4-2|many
TGTGCCAGCAGCCAAGAGGGGACGGGAGGAGACGAGCAGTACTTC
CASSQEGTGGDEQYF
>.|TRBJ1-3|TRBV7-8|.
TGTGCCAGCAGCTTTGAGTTCTCCGGAAACACCATATATTTT
CASSFEFSGNTIYF
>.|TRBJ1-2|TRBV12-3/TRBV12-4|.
TGTGCCAGCAGCTCACACAGCGGCCTCTATGGCTACACCTTC
CASSSHSGLYGYTF
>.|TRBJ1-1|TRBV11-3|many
TGTGCCAGCAGCTTACTAGTCGGCACTGAAGCTTTCTTT
CASSLLVGTEAFF
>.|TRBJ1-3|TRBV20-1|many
TGCAGTGTACCCCAAGGGACGGGCTCTGGAAACACCATATATTTT
CSVPQGTGSGNTIYF
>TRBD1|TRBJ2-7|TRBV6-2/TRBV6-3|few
TGTGCCAGCAGTTACTTCGGACAGGGCTACGAGCAGTACTTC
CASSYFGQGYEQYF
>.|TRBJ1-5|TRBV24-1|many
TGTGCCACCAGTGATTTTGGTAATCAGCCCCAGCATTTT
CATSDFGNQPQHF
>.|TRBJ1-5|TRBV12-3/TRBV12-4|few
TGTGCCAGCAGAATGGGGCAGGGGAGGCAGCCCCAGCATTTT
CASRMGQGRQPQHF
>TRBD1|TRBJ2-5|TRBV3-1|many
TGTGCCAGCAGCCACCCTTACCGACAGGGTCAAGAGACCCAGTACTTC
CASSHPYRQGQETQYF
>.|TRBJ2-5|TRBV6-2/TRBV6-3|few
TGTGCCAGCAGTCCGTCGAATCCCGAAGAGACCCAGTACTTC
CASSPSNPEETQYF
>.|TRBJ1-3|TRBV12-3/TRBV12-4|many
TGTGCCAGCAGTTTCCAGGGAGGGTCCTCACTGGCTGGAAACACCATATATTTT
CASSFQGGSSLAGNTIYF
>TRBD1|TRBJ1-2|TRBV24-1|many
TGTGCCTCACGGGACAGGGCCGAAGGGAGCTACACCTTC
CASRDRAEGSYTF
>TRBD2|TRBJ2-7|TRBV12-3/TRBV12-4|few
TGTGCCAGCAGTTCACCAGGGACTAGCGGCACCTACGAGCAGTACTTC
CASSSPGTSGTYEQYF
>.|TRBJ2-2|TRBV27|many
TGTGCCAGCAGATCTGGGGCCCGGCCCGGGGAGCTGTTTTTT
CASRSGARPGELFF
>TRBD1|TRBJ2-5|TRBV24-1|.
TGTGCCACCAGACGGACAGGGGGCGACGAGACCCAGTACTTC
CATRRTGGDETQYF
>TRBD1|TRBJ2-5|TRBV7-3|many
TGTGCCAGCAGCTCCACAGGGGCGTCGGAGACCCAGTACTTC
CASSSTGASETQYF
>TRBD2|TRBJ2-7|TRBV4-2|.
TGTGCCAGCAGCCAGACTAGCGGGGGGGCCGCGGCTTACGAGCAGTACTTC
CASSQTSGGAAAYEQYF
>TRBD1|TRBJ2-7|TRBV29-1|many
TGCAGCGTTGAAGGTTGGGACAGGGGGGTTTACGAGCAGTACTTC
CSVEGWDRGVYEQYF
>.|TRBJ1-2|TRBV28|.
TGTGCCAGCAGTTTACCGGACCTGGGATGGCAGGGCAGCTATGGCTACACCTTC
CASSLPDLGWQGSYGYTF
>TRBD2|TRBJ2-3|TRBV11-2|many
TGTGCCAGCAGCTCCTCACTAGCGGGAGGCACAGATACGCAGTATTTT
CASSSSLAGGTDTQYF
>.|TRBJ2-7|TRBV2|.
TGTGCCAGCAGTGAAGAGGCCAGATTCCCCTGGGAGCAGTACTTC
CASSEEARFPWEQYF
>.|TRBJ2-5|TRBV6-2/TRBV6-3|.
TGTGCCAGCACAACAGCAGAGACCCAGTACTTC
CASTTAETQYF
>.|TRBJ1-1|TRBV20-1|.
TGCAGTGCTAGGAGGGGGGGTGGGGGCACTGAAGCTTTCTTT
CSARRGGGGTEAFF
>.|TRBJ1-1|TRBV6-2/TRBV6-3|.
TGTGCCAGCAGTTATGGGGGGTTCCAAAGGACTGAAGCTTTCTTT
CASSYGGFQRTEAFF